The 18 T cell receptor beta chains presented below share a single source sample, sequenced in a study of blood T cell repertoires in COVID-19. This table comes from immunoSEQ multiplex PCR, and its TCRdb copy is limited to in-frame clones, with some not included. The repertoire holds about 270,000 clones, with roughly 80% as singletons. Sequenced sample: peripheral blood. All receptors derive from a woman between 45 and 60 years old with active or convalescent COVID-19.

V gene TRBV14 combines with J gene TRBJ2-5, with 8 nucleotides matching TRBD2. Per germline, CDR1 SGHDN and CDR2 FVKESK. V trimming: 4 bases; J trimming: 7 bases; junction bases outside the gene matches: 14. This CDR3 has 16 residues. CDR3: CASSPSSGRGEVTQYF. The CDR3 region has the DNA TGTGCCAGCAGCCCGAGTTCCGGGAGGGGGGAAGTGACCCAGTACTTC.

This clone was detected once. This chain connects TRBV6-2 or TRBV6-3 to TRBJ2-1; 11 bases match TRBD2. With 6 bases clipped from V and 8 bases from J, the junction kept 12 bases outside the gene matches. The V gene's germline CDR1 is MNHEY and CDR2 SVGEGT. The CDR3 length is 16 residues. CDR3 bases: TGTGCCAGCAGCCAGGGTAGCGGGAGGGCCGGCGATGAGCAGTTCTTC. As protein: CASSQGSGRAGDEQFF.

This chain connects TRBV28 to TRBJ1-6; no clear D gene. This CDR3 spans 14 amino acids. Germline loops: CDR1 MDHEN, CDR2 SYDVKM. V was trimmed by 6 bases and J by 12 bases, leaving 18 bases between them. CDR3 in DNA: TGTGCCAGCAGAGCGGATAGTACCGGTGTACCCCTCCACTTT. This codes for CASRADSTGVPLHF.

V usage is TRBV5-4 and J usage is TRBJ2-7, with 9 bases identical to TRBD1. Germline CDR1 and CDR2: SGHNT and YYREEE (reference sequence). CDR3 length equals 15 residues. V dropped 0 bases and J dropped 3; count of bases not matched to a gene: 4. In DNA form, the CDR3 reads TGTGCCAGCAGCTTGGGAGGGACAGGGCGCTACGAGCAGTACTTC. It yields the protein CASSLGGTGRYEQYF.

Written as DNA, the CDR3 is TGTGCCAGCAGTTCAGAAACTAGGGACAGGACTTCCAACTATGGCTACACCTTC. Its translation: CASSSETRDRTSNYGYTF. V usage is TRBV28 and J usage is TRBJ1-2, with TRBD1 matching over 8 bases. Germline CDR1 and CDR2: MDHEN and SYDVKM. V trimming: 4 bases; J trimming: 2 bases; junction bases outside the gene matches: 15. The length of the CDR3 is 18 residues.

The gene calls are TRBV9 and TRBJ2-1; TRBD2 aligns across 14 bases. The germline gives CDR1 SGDLS, CDR2 YYNGEE. The CDR3 has 18 amino acids. Trimming cost V 3 bases and J 5 bases; bases outside gene matches: 10. In DNA form, the CDR3 reads TGTGCCAGCAGCGCGGGCCCGGGACTAGCGGGAGATGACAATGAGCAGTTCTTC. It encodes CASSAGPGLAGDDNEQFF.

The rearrangement links TRBV6-5 to TRBJ1-1; D is unresolved. This CDR3 contains 15 residues. V was trimmed by 0 bases and J by 11 bases, leaving 19 bases between them. Germline CDR1 reads MNHEY; CDR2 reads SVGAGI. CDR3 sequence reads: CASSYSSTGIAGAFF. DNA for the CDR3: TGTGCCAGCAGTTACTCGAGCACGGGGATTGCTGGGGCTTTCTTT.

This chain joins TRBV3-1 (or the pseudogene TRBV3-2) and TRBJ2-5, with 8 bases lining up with TRBD2. From germline, CDR1 is LGHDT and CDR2 YNNKEL (reference sequence). Trimming at V came to 4 bases and at J to 4 bases, leaving 5 bases not matched to a gene. The CDR3 contains 14 residues. CDR3 coding DNA: TGTGCCAGCAGCCCCTCCCTAGCGGGAGAGACCCAGTACTTC. Its translation: CASSPSLAGETQYF.

The CDR3 DNA reads TGTGCCAGCAGCGTAGGAGGGACCAAAAACATTCAGTACTTC. Its translation is CASSVGGTKNIQYF. V and J are TRBV9 and TRBJ2-4, with a tentative D call TRBD2 (5 bases). CDR3 length equals 14 residues. Germline V CDR1 and CDR2: SGDLS, YYNGEE. V lost 0 bases to trimming and J lost 2 bases, with 6 bases between them.

The chain has TRBV6-5 and TRBJ1-1; D unresolved. CDR1 and CDR2 (germline): MNHEY, SVGAGI. The CDR3 contains 14 residues. Trimming took 1 base from V and 2 from J, leaving 8 bases between them. The DNA for the CDR3 is TGTGCCAGCAGTTACTTTCGGGGTAACACTGAAGCTTTCTTT. Translating gives CASSYFRGNTEAFF.

For the CDR3, the DNA is TGTGCCAGCAGCGTACTAGCGGGACAGGCAGATACGCAGTATTTT. This translates into CASSVLAGQADTQYF. The chain couples TRBV9 to TRBJ2-3; tentatively, D is TRBD2 (9 bases). The CDR3 sequence is 15 residues long. V lost 1 base to trimming and J lost 4 bases, with 13 bases between them. From germline, CDR1 is SGDLS and CDR2 YYNGEE.

This clone appeared a single time. This chain uses TRBV9 with TRBJ1-1; 7 bases line up with TRBD1. The junction had 9 bases not matched to a gene; V was cut back by 5 bases and J by 5 bases. CDR1 and CDR2 from the germline V gene are SGDLS and YYNGEE. The CDR3 extends over 14 amino acids. The CDR3 spells CASSKDRVETEAFF. The DNA for the CDR3 is TGTGCCAGCAGTAAAGACAGGGTTGAGACTGAAGCTTTCTTT. Full variable domain (remainder filled in from reference TRBV9 and TRBJ1-1): DSGVTQTPKHLITATGQRVTLRCSPRSGDLSVYWYQQSLDQGLQFLIQYYNGEERAKGNILERFSAQQFPDLHSELNLSSLELGDSALYFCASSKDRVETEAFFGQGTRLTVV.

J is TRBJ2-2 and V is TRBV19; TRBD2 agrees at 11 bases. V dropped 6 bases and J dropped 2; count of bases not matched to a gene: 8. Germline assignment: CDR1 LNHDA and CDR2 SQIVND (reference sequence). There are 17 residues in the CDR3. Here the CDR3 reads CASRQPGLADNTGELFF. Here the CDR3 DNA reads TGTGCCAGTAGGCAACCGGGACTAGCGGATAACACCGGGGAGCTGTTTTTT.

The chain recombines TRBV28 with TRBJ1-4; 9 nucleotides align to TRBD1. Germline values: CDR1 MDHEN, CDR2 SYDVKM. The CDR3 loop spans 15 amino acids. The J segment lost 6 bases and the V segment lost 5 bases, leaving 7 bases of the junction unmatched. The CDR3 coding sequence is TGTGCCAGCAGTCAGAGGACAGGGGTTTATGAAAAACTGTTTTTT. Its protein product is CASSQRTGVYEKLFF. Based on the CDR3 plus reference TRBV28 and TRBJ1-4, the full variable domain is DVKVTQSSRYLVKRTGEKVFLECVQDMDHENMFWYRQDPGLGLRLIYFSYDVKMKEKGDIPEGYSVSREKKERFSLILESASTNQTSMYLCASSQRTGVYEKLFFGSGTQLSVL.

The chain combines TRBV15 with TRBJ1-2; D possibly corresponds to TRBD1 (5 bases). This CDR3 contains 16 residues. CDR1 LNHNV and CDR2 YYDKDF come from the germline V gene (reference sequence). Deletions cut 5 bases from V and 7 bases from J, with 23 bases between. CDR3 in amino acids: CATSSRGMGLIGGYTF. The CDR3, as DNA: TGTGCCACCAGCTCCCGGGGGATGGGACTGATAGGTGGCTACACCTTC.

The V and J genes are TRBV19 and TRBJ2-7, with 7 bases aligning to TRBD2. The length of the CDR3 is 14 residues. V lost 0 bases, J lost 3 bases, and 2 bases stayed unmatched. Germline values: CDR1 LNHDA, CDR2 SQIVND (reference sequence). The CDR3 region is CASSIEGTNYEQYF. In nucleotides, the CDR3 is TGTGCCAGTAGTATAGAAGGGACTAACTACGAGCAGTACTTC. Supplemented by reference TRBV19 and TRBJ2-7, the full variable domain reads DGGITQSPKYLFRKEGQNVTLSCEQNLNHDAMYWYRQDPGQGLRLIYYSQIVNDFQKGDIAEGYSVSREKKESFPLTVTSAQKNPTAFYLCASSIEGTNYEQYFGPGTRLTVT.

The chain links TRBV18 to TRBJ2-1; 11 bases fit TRBD2. V shed 3 bases and J 0 bases; nucleotides not matched to a gene: 4. Looked up from germline, CDR1 is KGHSH and CDR2 is LQKENI. This CDR3 region has 17 residues. DNA of the CDR3: TGTGCCAGCTCACCTCCCGGACTAGCGGGCTCCTACAATGAGCAGTTCTTC. Amino acid sequence: CASSPPGLAGSYNEQFF.

The chain joins TRBV6-2 or TRBV6-3 to TRBJ1-1; 10 bases are shared with TRBD1. The germline gives CDR1 MNHEY, CDR2 SVGEGT. J gave up 4 bases and V 5 bases, and 10 bases lay outside the gene matches. The CDR3 covers 16 residues. Here the CDR3 DNA reads TGTGCCAGCAGTCGGGCGACAGGGGGCATCGGCACTGAAGCTTTCTTT. As protein: CASSRATGGIGTEAFF.